The clone carrying this T cell receptor beta chain appeared many times. What it binds is not known. This may arise from a read error, as a much more abundant clone is one base away. The CDR3 has 16 residues. Per the germline V gene, CDR1 is MNHEY and CDR2 is SVGAGI. Unmatched junction bases numbered 7, after V lost 0 bases and J lost 2 bases. This sample is part of a study of Graves' ophthalmopathy and Graves' hyperthyroidism. Study as a whole: Upon initial diagnosis and before any treatment, peripheral blood was collected.

Among the exclusions were patients with other autoimmune diseases, uncontrolled infections, pregnancy or lactation. From fresh peripheral blood, over 9 ml in volume, the PBMCs were obtained. Points from the study as a whole: Most thyroid clonotypes with frequency above 0.001 were detected in blood too.

The authors amplified TCR beta CDR3 regions from RNA transcripts. Second-round multiplex PCR followed a first-round RT-PCR using HTBI primers. TCRdb recomputed calls from the multiplex PCR reads with MiXCR, one row per CDR3 protein. The data hold tens of thousands of distinct CDR3 sequences, with around 50% observed a single time. Material: peripheral blood. The source of this sequence is an adult woman with stable Graves' hyperthyroidism. V is TRBV6-5 and J is TRBJ2-7; the match to TRBD1 covers 7 bases. CDR3 amino acids: CASSYSTGESAYEQYF. The CDR3 region has the DNA TGTGCCAGCAGTTACTCAACAGGGGAGAGCGCCTACGAGCAGTACTTC.